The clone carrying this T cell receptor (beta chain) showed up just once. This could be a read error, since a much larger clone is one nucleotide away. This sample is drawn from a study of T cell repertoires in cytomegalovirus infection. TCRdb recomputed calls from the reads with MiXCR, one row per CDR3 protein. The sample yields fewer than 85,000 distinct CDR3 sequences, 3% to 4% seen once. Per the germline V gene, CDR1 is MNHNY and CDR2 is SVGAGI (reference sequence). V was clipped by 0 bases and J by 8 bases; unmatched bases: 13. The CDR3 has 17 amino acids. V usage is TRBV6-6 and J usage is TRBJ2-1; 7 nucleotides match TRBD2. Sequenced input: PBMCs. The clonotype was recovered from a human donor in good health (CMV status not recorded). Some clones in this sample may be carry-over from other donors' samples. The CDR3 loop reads CASSYSVGTCGSYEQFF. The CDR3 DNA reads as TGTGCCAGCAGTTACTCGGTAGGGACTTGCGGGAGTTATGAGCAGTTCTTC.